The 13 T cell receptor beta chains reported below all come from one sample, sequenced in a study of cytotoxic CD8 clonotypes in ibrutinib-treated CLL. Produced via immunoSEQ multiplex PCR; TCRdb's table is partial and in-frame only. The table includes roughly 110,000 clones, more than 55% detected once. The sample was PBMCs, taken after 24 months of ibrutinib treatment. These receptors were collected from a human donor with chronic lymphocytic leukemia.

V is TRBV29-1 and J is TRBJ1-2; possible D gene TRBD1, 6 bases. The germline V and J ends were trimmed by 7 bases and 2 bases, with 14 bases remaining between them. Germline-derived CDR1 and CDR2 are SQVTM and ANQGSEA. The CDR3 has 13 residues. CDR3 region: CSAGQFGNYGYTF. The CDR3, as DNA: TGCAGCGCAGGACAGTTTGGGAACTATGGCTACACCTTC.

V is TRBV14 and J is TRBJ2-7; possible D gene TRBD1, 6 bases. This CDR3 has 14 residues. With 5 bases removed from V and 5 bases from J, the gap between germline ends came to 16 bases. CDR1 and CDR2 (germline): SGHDN, FVKESK. The CDR3 here is CASSFFQGQNEQYF. As DNA, the CDR3 is TGTGCCAGCAGCTTTTTCCAGGGACAAAACGAGCAGTACTTC. Looking up the rest from reference TRBV14 and TRBJ2-7 gives the full variable domain: EAGVTQFPSHSVIEKGQTVTLRCDPISGHDNLYWYRRVMGKEIKFLLHFVKESKQDESGMPNNRFLAERTGGTYSTLKVQPAELEDSGVYFCASSFFQGQNEQYFGPGTRLTVT.

The chain carries TRBV7-9 and TRBJ1-4; no clear D gene. This CDR3 is built from 15 residues. V dropped 3 bases and J dropped 0 bases, with 8 bases sitting between them. Germline assignment: CDR1 SEHNR and CDR2 FQNEAQ (reference sequence). Here the CDR3 reads CASSLERTTNEKLFF. DNA of the CDR3: TGTGCCAGCAGCTTGGAGAGGACAACTAATGAAAAACTGTTTTTT.

This chain uses TRBV7-2 with TRBJ1-6, with D maybe TRBD1 (5 bases). Germline CDR1 is SGHTA and CDR2 is FQGNSA. V shed 3 bases and J shed 10 bases, with 13 bases lying between them. This CDR3 contains 14 residues. The CDR3 nucleotides read TGTGCCAGCAGCTTTGGCAGGGAGAGGTCACCCCTCCACTTT. Protein product: CASSFGRERSPLHF.

This clone has a handful of counts. This chain links TRBV15 with TRBJ2-3; 11 bases map to TRBD1. Germline V gene sequence: CDR1 LNHNV, CDR2 YYDKDF (reference sequence). The CDR3 is 15 amino acids. Trimming at V came to 9 bases and at J to 1 base, leaving 6 bases not matched to a gene. Here the CDR3 reads CATGTGGPRTDTQYF. In DNA, the CDR3 is TGTGCCACAGGGACAGGGGGTCCCCGCACAGATACGCAGTATTTT.

J is TRBJ1-4 and V is TRBV30; D is unresolved. In germline, CDR1 is GTSNPN, CDR2 SVGIG (reference sequence). The CDR3 extends over 18 amino acids. V dropped 1 base and J dropped 0 bases, with 18 bases sitting between them. CDR3 nucleotide sequence: TGTGCCTGGAGTGCCGGGATGATCCTTAGTGCAACTAATGAAAAACTGTTTTTT. It specifies CAWSAGMILSATNEKLFF.

This sequence joins TRBV27 and TRBJ2-6; D is unclear. V lost 4 bases to trimming and J lost 0 bases, with 4 bases between them. The germline CDR1 and CDR2 sequences are MNHEY and SMNVEV (reference sequence). This CDR3 spans 14 amino acids. The CDR3 DNA reads TGTGCCAGCAGTTCCACCTCTGGGGCCAACGTCCTGACTTTC. Protein product: CASSSTSGANVLTF.

The V call is TRBV7-3, the J call TRBJ1-1; a possible D gene is TRBD1 (5 bases). Germline V gives CDR1 SGHTA, CDR2 FQGTGA. This CDR3 is 16 amino acids long. Trimming took off 0 bases at V and 6 bases at J, with 17 bases between the two ends. The CDR3 sequence: CASSLTGGRSGPEAFF. CDR3 bases: TGTGCCAGCAGCTTAACGGGGGGTCGTTCGGGGCCTGAAGCTTTCTTT.

The chain employs TRBV30 and TRBJ2-1; D may correspond to TRBD1 or TRBD2 (5 bases each). Germline CDR1 is GTSNPN and CDR2 is SVGIG (reference sequence). This CDR3 region has 15 residues. The V end was cut by 3 bases, the J end by 3 bases, with 15 bases between. The CDR3 region is CAWRSRDAHYNEQFF. The CDR3 DNA sequence: TGTGCCTGGAGATCAAGGGACGCGCACTACAATGAGCAGTTCTTC.

This clone was recorded a few times. This chain links TRBV6-5 with TRBJ1-1, with 10 bases matching TRBD1. Germline values: CDR1 MNHEY, CDR2 SVGAGI. V lost 6 bases and J lost 6; bases outside the gene matches: 7. CDR3 size: 14 residues. The DNA for the CDR3 is TGTGCCAGCAGACGGGACAGGGGTTATCCTGAAGCTTTCTTT. It specifies CASRRDRGYPEAFF.

This clone has at least ten counts. The V call is TRBV4-2, the J call TRBJ2-1; 8 nucleotides agree with TRBD2. This CDR3 is built from 13 residues. The germline V gene encodes CDR1 LGHNA and CDR2 YNFKEQ. With V trimmed by 5 bases and J by 9 bases, 6 bases remained unmatched. Here the CDR3 DNA reads TGTGCCAGCAGCGGGGGGACTAGTTCTGAGCAGTTCTTC. Protein product: CASSGGTSSEQFF.

The chain combines TRBV30 with TRBJ1-2; D call uncertain. Germline CDR1 and CDR2: GTSNPN and SVGIG (reference sequence). This CDR3 has 11 residues. Trimming pared 1 base from V and 10 bases from J, leaving 10 bases between. The CDR3 region has the DNA TGTGCCTGGAGTGCTGGGTACGACTACACCTTC. Amino acid sequence: CAWSAGYDYTF.

The V call is TRBV7-9, the J call TRBJ2-7; D is perhaps TRBD1 (5 bases). Germline V lookup: CDR1 SEHNR, CDR2 FQNEAQ (reference sequence). The germline V and J ends were trimmed by 1 base and 4 bases, with 8 bases remaining between them. The CDR3 is 13 residues long. CDR3 sequence: CASSLGQMYEQYF. CDR3 DNA sequence: TGTGCCAGCAGCTTAGGACAGATGTACGAGCAGTACTTC.